The TCR beta chain under discussion was sequenced for a study of immune heterogeneity within non-small cell lung tumors. Genomic DNA extracted from bulk tumor tissue served as template. A total of approximately 600 ng was used per sample. Biopsies, several per primary tumor and spaced far apart, were collected during surgery. Patients with untreated, newly diagnosed non-small cell lung cancer underwent curative surgery. This clonotype has only a few counts. The TCR beta CDR3 region underwent multiplex PCR amplification with 32 V and 13 J primers. One entry per CDR3 protein results from TCRdb running MiXCR on the multiplex PCR reads. Of 20,000 to 25,000 distinct CDR3 sequences in the sample, less than 35% are singletons; the top ten hold 4% to 5.5%. The CDR3 length is 16 residues. Germline V lookup: CDR1 SGHTA, CDR2 FQGNSA. Unmatched junction bases numbered 8, after V lost 5 bases and J lost 2 bases.

V and J are TRBV7-2 and TRBJ2-1; TRBD2 matches 8 bases. Source material: lung tumor tissue. This clonotype was sampled from a middle-aged man with non-small cell lung cancer. In nucleotides, the CDR3 is TGTGCCAGCAGCCGACAGCGGGGGCTCACCTACAATGAGCAGTTCTTC. Translated: CASSRQRGLTYNEQFF.